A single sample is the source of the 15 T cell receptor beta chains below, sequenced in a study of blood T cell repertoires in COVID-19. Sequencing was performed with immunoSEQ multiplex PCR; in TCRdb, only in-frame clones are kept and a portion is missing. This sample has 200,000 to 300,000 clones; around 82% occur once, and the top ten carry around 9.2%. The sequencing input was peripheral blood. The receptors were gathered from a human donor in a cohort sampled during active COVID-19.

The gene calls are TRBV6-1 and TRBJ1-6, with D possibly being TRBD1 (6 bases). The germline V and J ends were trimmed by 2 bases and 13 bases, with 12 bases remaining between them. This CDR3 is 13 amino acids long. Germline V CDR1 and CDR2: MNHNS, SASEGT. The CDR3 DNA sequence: TGTGCCAGCAGTGAAACAGGGTGGTTGCCCCTCCACTTT. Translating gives CASSETGWLPLHF.

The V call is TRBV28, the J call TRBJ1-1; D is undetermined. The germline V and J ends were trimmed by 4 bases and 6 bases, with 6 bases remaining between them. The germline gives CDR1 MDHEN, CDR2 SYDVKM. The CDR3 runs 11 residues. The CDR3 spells CASSSVAEAFF. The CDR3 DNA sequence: TGTGCCAGCAGTTCAGTCGCTGAAGCTTTCTTT.

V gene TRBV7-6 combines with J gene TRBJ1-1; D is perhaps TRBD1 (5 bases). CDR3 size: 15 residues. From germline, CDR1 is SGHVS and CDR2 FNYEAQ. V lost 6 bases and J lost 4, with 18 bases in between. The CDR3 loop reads CASRADGAGVTEAFF. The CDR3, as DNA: TGTGCCAGCAGGGCGGACGGGGCGGGGGTCACTGAAGCTTTCTTT.

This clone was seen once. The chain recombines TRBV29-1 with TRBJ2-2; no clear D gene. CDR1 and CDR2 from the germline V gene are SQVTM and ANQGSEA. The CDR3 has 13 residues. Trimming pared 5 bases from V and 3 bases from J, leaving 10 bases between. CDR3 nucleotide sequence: TGCAGCGTTCGAGGCAGATACACCGGGGAGCTGTTTTTT. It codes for CSVRGRYTGELFF.

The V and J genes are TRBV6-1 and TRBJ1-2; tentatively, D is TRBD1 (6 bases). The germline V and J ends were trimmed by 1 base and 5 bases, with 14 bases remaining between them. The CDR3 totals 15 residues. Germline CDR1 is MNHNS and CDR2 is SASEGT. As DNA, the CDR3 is TGTGCCAGCAGTGAAGGTGGGGGCAAGGAATATGGCTACACCTTC. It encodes CASSEGGGKEYGYTF.

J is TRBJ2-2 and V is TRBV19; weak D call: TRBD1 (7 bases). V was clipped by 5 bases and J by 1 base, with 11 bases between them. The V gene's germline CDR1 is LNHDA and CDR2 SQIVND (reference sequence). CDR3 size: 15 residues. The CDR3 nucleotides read TGTGCCAGTAGTGTCCAGGGGGGGAACACCGGGGAGCTGTTTTTT. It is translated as CASSVQGGNTGELFF. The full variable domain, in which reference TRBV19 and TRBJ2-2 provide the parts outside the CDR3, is DGGITQSPKYLFRKEGQNVTLSCEQNLNHDAMYWYRQDPGQGLRLIYYSQIVNDFQKGDIAEGYSVSREKKESFPLTVTSAQKNPTAFYLCASSVQGGNTGELFFGEGSRLTVL.

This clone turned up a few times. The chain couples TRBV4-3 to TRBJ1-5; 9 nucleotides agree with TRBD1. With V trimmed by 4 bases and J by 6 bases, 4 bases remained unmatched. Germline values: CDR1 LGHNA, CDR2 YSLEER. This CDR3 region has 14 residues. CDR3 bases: TGCGCCAGCAGCCTTGGGACAGGGACTCAGCCCCAGCATTTT. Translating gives CASSLGTGTQPQHF.

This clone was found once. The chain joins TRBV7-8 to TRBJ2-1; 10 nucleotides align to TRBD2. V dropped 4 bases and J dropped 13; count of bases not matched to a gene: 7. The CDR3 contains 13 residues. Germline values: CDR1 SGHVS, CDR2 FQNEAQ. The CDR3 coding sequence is TGTGCCAGCAGCTCGGGACTAGCGCCAGGACAGTTCTTC. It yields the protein CASSSGLAPGQFF.

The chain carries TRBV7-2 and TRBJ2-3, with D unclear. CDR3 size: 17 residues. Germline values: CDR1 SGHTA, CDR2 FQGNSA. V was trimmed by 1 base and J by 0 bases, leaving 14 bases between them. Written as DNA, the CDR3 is TGTGCCAGCAGCTTAGATGCCACCTATCGTAGCACAGATACGCAGTATTTT. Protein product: CASSLDATYRSTDTQYF.

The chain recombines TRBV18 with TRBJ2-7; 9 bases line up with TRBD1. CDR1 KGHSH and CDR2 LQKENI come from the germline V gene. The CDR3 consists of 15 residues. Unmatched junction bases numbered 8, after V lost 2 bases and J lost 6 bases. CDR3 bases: TGTGCCAGCTCACCAGGAACAGGGGGCACTGGCGAGCAGTACTTC. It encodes CASSPGTGGTGEQYF.

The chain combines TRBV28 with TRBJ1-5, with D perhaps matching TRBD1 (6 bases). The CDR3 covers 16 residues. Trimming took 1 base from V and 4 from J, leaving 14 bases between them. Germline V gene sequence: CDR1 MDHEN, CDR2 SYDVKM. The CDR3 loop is CASSLLSSTGNQPQHF. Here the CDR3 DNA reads TGTGCCAGCAGTTTATTGTCGTCAACAGGGAATCAGCCCCAGCATTTT.

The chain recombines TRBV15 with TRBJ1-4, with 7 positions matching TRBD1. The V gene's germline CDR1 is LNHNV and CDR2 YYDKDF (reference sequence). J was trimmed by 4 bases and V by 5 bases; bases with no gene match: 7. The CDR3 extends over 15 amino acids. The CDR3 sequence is CATSRHRDSNEKLFF. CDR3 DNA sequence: TGTGCCACCAGCCGCCACCGGGACAGTAATGAAAAACTGTTTTTT. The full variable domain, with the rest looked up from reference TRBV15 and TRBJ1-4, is DAMVIQNPRYQVTQFGKPVTLSCSQTLNHNVMYWYQQKSSQAPKLLFHYYDKDFNNEADTPDNFQSRRPNTSFCFLDIRSPGLGDTAMYLCATSRHRDSNEKLFFGSGTQLSVL.

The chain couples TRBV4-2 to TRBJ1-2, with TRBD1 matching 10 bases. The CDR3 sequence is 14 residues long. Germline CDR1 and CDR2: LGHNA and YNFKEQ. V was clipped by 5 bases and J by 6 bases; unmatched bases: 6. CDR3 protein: CASSDRTGGHGYTF. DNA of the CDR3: TGTGCCAGCAGCGACCGGACAGGGGGTCATGGCTACACCTTC.

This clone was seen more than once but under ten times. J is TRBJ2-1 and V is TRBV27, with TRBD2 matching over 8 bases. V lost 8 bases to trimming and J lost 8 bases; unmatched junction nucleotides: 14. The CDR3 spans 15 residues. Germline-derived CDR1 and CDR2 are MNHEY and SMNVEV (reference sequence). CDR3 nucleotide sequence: TGTGCCAGCCAACAGGTCGGGGGGGGCTATGATGAGCAGTTCTTC. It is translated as CASQQVGGGYDEQFF.

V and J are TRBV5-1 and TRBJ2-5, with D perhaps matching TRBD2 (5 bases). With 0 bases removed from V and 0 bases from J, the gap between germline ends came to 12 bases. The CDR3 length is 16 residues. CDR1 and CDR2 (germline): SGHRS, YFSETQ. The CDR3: CASSLAAGLYQETQYF. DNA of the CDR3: TGCGCCAGCAGCTTGGCGGCCGGACTTTACCAAGAGACCCAGTACTTC.